Detailed here is one T cell receptor (beta chain). Its binding antigen is unknown. Within one base of it there is no much larger clone, and no base qualities were kept. This sample's time point label indicates: baseline before oral tofacitinib. From alopecia areata patients, peripheral blood was collected along with lesional scalp punch biopsies. After PBMCs were isolated by density centrifugation and stained for CD3, CD4 and CD8, a FACSAria was used to sort CD4+ and CD8+ T cells. The germline V gene encodes CDR1 MNHEY and CDR2 SVGAGI. Between the V and J ends, shortened by 6 bases and 15 bases respectively, the junction contains 21 bases. The CDR3 runs 13 residues from the cysteine to the phenylalanine. CDR3 DNA only is kept here, 39 bases in frame from base 1. Libraries were prepared through the immunoSEQ multiplex PCR assay. RNA was extracted from all samples and reverse transcribed into cDNA as template for TCR sequencing. SuperScript III was used to make first-strand cDNA, primed with a 2:1 mix of oligo-dT and random hexamers. A synthetic immune receptor repertoire was used to measure amplification bias, and any remaining bias was corrected computationally. Turning to the authors' computational methods: Raw reads were preprocessed to remove errors, and CDR3 was defined according to IMGT conventions as the region from the conserved cysteine to phenylalanine. Clonality was computed as 1 minus the Shannon entropy, with the entropy normalized by log2 of the number of productive unique TCRs. Whether scalp clones were CD4 or CD8 was inferred by matching scalp TCRbeta sequences against CD4 and CD8 repertoires sorted from blood. In TCRdb, the immuneACCESS table is reduced to in-frame sequences with V and J assigned. These tables do not hold every clone; where another copy was compared, an unresolved V gene accounts for under half, and the others remain unexplained. That table furnishes V, J and clone size, whereas the DNA furnished D and trimming. The sample profile shows approximately 150,000 clones; roughly 46% of them were found once. Around 1% of the sample is in the top ten clones.

These data originate in a study of CD8+ T cells in alopecia areata (dated by TCRdb to the late 2010s). Study-level background: Treated patients were enrolled in an open-label pilot trial of oral tofacitinib at 5 to 10 mg twice daily for moderate-to-severe alopecia areata. Tofacitinib was administered for 6 to 18 months, and 6 months of follow-up off drug were then conducted to assess delayed response and recurrence. To study T cell clonal expansion in alopecia areata, the researchers applied high-throughput TCRbeta sequencing to both the C3H/HeJ mouse model and human patients. Scalp tissue and sorted CD4+ and CD8+ peripheral blood T cells from patchy and totalis/universalis alopecia areata patients and from healthy controls were covered by human TCRbeta sequencing. Tofacitinib-treated patients had biopsies at baseline and at 4 and 24 weeks of treatment, with a later scalp biopsy in several patients. Scalp clonality was compared across normal scalp (n=4), patchy alopecia areata scalp (n=8), and alopecia totalis/universalis scalp (n=8). RNA was obtained with the PAXgene miRNA kit for fixed scalp, the miRNeasy kit for PBMCs, and the RNeasy kit for mouse skin. TCRbeta CDR3 regions were amplified by immunoSEQ multiplex PCR with 35 Vbeta forward and 13 Jbeta reverse primers. The paper as a whole reports these results and caveats: Unlike mouse skin, where gammadelta T cells dominate, normal human skin contains resident alphabeta T cells that get sequenced too, which complicates analysis of the scalp TCR repertoire. Shared TCR sequences between patients were less evident than in mice, which may be partly attributable to HLA diversity in the patient population. Compared with normal scalp, lesional scalp had higher clonality and more expanded CD8+ clones, particularly in alopecia totalis/universalis, a pattern that suggests antigenic drive.

The sequence was collected from a human donor with alopecia areata. This chain joins TRBV6-5 to TRBJ2-1; the D gene is possibly TRBD1 or TRBD2, each agreeing over 5 bases. Specimen: CD4+ T cells sorted from blood, collected at week 0. The DNA reads TGTGCCAGCAGCCGGGCCGGGGCCTCGCCGGGGTTCTTC. Its translation reads: CASSRAGASPGFF.